This is a list of T cell receptor beta chains from one sample in a study of blood T cell repertoires in COVID-19. Profiling relied on immunoSEQ multiplex PCR, and the TCRdb table lists in-frame clones only, not all of them. The profile shows around 400,000 clones, around 86% of them singletons. Sample: PBMCs or T cells enriched from blood (not recorded which). These receptors all come from a woman between 45 and 60 years old who had recovered from COVID-19. The CDR3 runs from the conserved cysteine through the conserved F or W. D genes are given only for firm matches. Expanded clones get a size class; other rows say once, few or many, or leave the size out.

V gene	J gene	D gene	clone size	CDR3 DNA	CDR3 protein
TRBV19	TRBJ1-1	TRBD1	.	TGTGCCAGTAGTCTCCTGGGACAGGGGGGGACTGAAGCTTTCTTT	CASSLLGQGGTEAFF
TRBV30	TRBJ2-3	TRBD2	.	TGTGCCTGGAACCCCATGGAAGCGGGATCACCCAATACGCAGTATTTT	CAWNPMEAGSPNTQYF
TRBV5-1	TRBJ2-7	.	.	TGCGCCAGCAGCTTGCCCGGTGTGTCCGAGCAGTACTTC	CASSLPGVSEQYF
TRBV11-2	TRBJ2-3	.	.	TGTGCCAGCGGCCTTAGCGGCCCAAGTACGCAGTATTTT	CASGLSGPSTQYF
TRBV5-5	TRBJ2-2	.	.	TGTGCCAGCAGCTTGGTGGCGGGGACCGGGGAGCTGTTTTTT	CASSLVAGTGELFF
TRBV19	TRBJ2-5	.	.	TGTGCCAGTAGTATGTGGAGGGGAGGACGGCAAGAGACCCAGTACTTC	CASSMWRGGRQETQYF
TRBV11-2	TRBJ2-5	.	.	TGTGCCAGCAGCCCCCCAGGCCAGACCCAGTACTTC	CASSPPGQTQYF
TRBV7-2	TRBJ1-1	TRBD1	.	TGTGCCAGCAGCTTGGGACAGTTGAACACTGAAGCTTTCTTT	CASSLGQLNTEAFF
TRBV7-9	TRBJ1-2	.	.	TGTGCCAGCAGCCAAGTAAGAGGACAGTTTGGAGGTAACTATGGCTACACCTTC	CASSQVRGQFGGNYGYTF
TRBV10-3	TRBJ2-3	.	.	TGTGCTATCACGGCGGGATACACAGATACGCAGTATTTT	CAITAGYTDTQYF
TRBV6-2/TRBV6-3	TRBJ1-2	.	.	TGTGCCAGCAGTAGCGACAGGCCCAACTATGGCTACACCTTC	CASSSDRPNYGYTF
TRBV27	TRBJ2-7	.	once	TGTGCCAGCAGTTTATTCTCGGGCCTCGGGGGCTCCTACGAGCAGTACTTC	CASSLFSGLGGSYEQYF
TRBV20-1	TRBJ2-7	TRBD1	.	TGCAGTGCTAGTCTCTCAGGGGGCTACGAGCAGTACTTC	CSASLSGGYEQYF
TRBV5-4	TRBJ2-1	TRBD2	once	TGTGCCAGCAGCTTGGCGGGCGGGGGGGCGTACAATGAGCAGTTCTTC	CASSLAGGGAYNEQFF
TRBV29-1	TRBJ1-2	.	.	TGCAGCACTGCGTCCCCAAAGCTCGATGGCTACACCTTC	CSTASPKLDGYTF
TRBV19	TRBJ2-2	TRBD1	many	TGTGCCAGTAGTGCCCAATTCCGACAGGGGACCGGGGAGCTGTTTTTT	CASSAQFRQGTGELFF
TRBV19	TRBJ1-4	TRBD1	.	TGTGCCAGTAGTACTACCCGGACAGGGTTTGATGAAAAACTGTTTTTT	CASSTTRTGFDEKLFF
TRBV11-3	TRBJ1-5	.	.	TGTGCCAGCAGCTTAGAATTGGGCCAGCCCCAGCATTTT	CASSLELGQPQHF
TRBV6-2/TRBV6-3	TRBJ1-5	TRBD1	.	TGTGCCAGCAGTGCCCACCGACAGGGCAGAAATCAGCCCCAGCATTTT	CASSAHRQGRNQPQHF
TRBV5-1	TRBJ2-2	.	.	TGCGCCAGCAGCTTGTTTAGCACGAACACCGGGGAGCTGTTTTTT	CASSLFSTNTGELFF
TRBV19	TRBJ1-5	.	.	TGTGCCAGTAGTACAGGGGTCACCAATCAGCCCCAGCATTTT	CASSTGVTNQPQHF
TRBV20-1	TRBJ2-7	.	once	TGCAGTGCTAGATTGGGGGCTCCGCAGTACTTC	CSARLGAPQYF
TRBV7-3	TRBJ2-1	TRBD2	.	TGTGCCAGCAGCTCCAGGGCCGGGCTAGCGGTTGAGCAGTTCTTC	CASSSRAGLAVEQFF
TRBV7-2	TRBJ1-2	TRBD1	.	TGTGCCACCCGGGACAGACAACGCTATGGCTACACCTTC	CATRDRQRYGYTF
TRBV7-9	TRBJ1-2	TRBD1	.	TGTGCCAGCAGCTTTGGGGACAGCCCTAACTATGGCTACACCTTC	CASSFGDSPNYGYTF
TRBV7-2	TRBJ1-3	TRBD1	.	TGTGCCAGCAGTCCAGGGACAGGGGTAAACACCATATATTTT	CASSPGTGVNTIYF
TRBV7-3	TRBJ2-3	.	.	TGTGCCAGCAGCTTAACCGGGGGGCGCACAGATACGCAGTATTTT	CASSLTGGRTDTQYF
TRBV5-1	TRBJ1-1	TRBD1	few	TGCGCCAGCAGCCCTCTCAGGACAGGGGATGGGACTGAAGCTTTCTTT	CASSPLRTGDGTEAFF
TRBV14	TRBJ2-5	.	.	TGTGCCAGCAGCCATGGTCGAACAGGGCCGGGCGAGACCCAGTACTTC	CASSHGRTGPGETQYF
TRBV30	TRBJ1-5	.	.	TGTGCCTGGAGGGGGCTCTCGGGTCAGCCCCAGCATTTT	CAWRGLSGQPQHF
TRBV30	TRBJ1-2	TRBD1	.	TGTGCCTGGAGCGTAACAGGGGGCGCCGGAGGCTACACCTTC	CAWSVTGGAGGYTF
TRBV30	TRBJ1-5	.	.	TGTGCCTGGAGTGTACAGGTCGATCAGCCCCAGCATTTT	CAWSVQVDQPQHF
TRBV11-2	TRBJ1-4	.	.	TGTGCCAGCACCCAGGGATTTAATGAAAAACTGTTTTTT	CASTQGFNEKLFF
TRBV12-1	TRBJ1-1	.	.	TGTGCCAGCAGCTCGCGGACAGGGCGGGACACTGAAGCTTTCTTT	CASSSRTGRDTEAFF
TRBV19	TRBJ1-5	TRBD1	few	TGTGCCAGTAGTGCAGGGGGCTTGGTCAATCAGCCCCAGCATTTT	CASSAGGLVNQPQHF
TRBV14	TRBJ1-1	TRBD1	.	TGTGCCAGCAGCCAAGACAGGGGGCTTATAACTGAAGCTTTCTTT	CASSQDRGLITEAFF